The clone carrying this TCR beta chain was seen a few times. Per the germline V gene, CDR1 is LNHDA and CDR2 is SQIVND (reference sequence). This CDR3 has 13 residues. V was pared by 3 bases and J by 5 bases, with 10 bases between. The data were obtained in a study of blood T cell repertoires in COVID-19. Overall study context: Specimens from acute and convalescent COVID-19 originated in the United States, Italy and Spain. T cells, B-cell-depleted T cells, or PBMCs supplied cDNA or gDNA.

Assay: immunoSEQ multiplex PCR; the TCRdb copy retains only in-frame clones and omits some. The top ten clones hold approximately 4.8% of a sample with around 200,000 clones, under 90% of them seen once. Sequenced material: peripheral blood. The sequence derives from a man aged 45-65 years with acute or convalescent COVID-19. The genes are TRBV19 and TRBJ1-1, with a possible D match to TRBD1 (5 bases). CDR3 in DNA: TGTGCCAGTAGTATGGGGAGGGGAACTGAAGCTTTCTTT. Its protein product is CASSMGRGTEAFF. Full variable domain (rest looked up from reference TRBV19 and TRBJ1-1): DGGITQSPKYLFRKEGQNVTLSCEQNLNHDAMYWYRQDPGQGLRLIYYSQIVNDFQKGDIAEGYSVSREKKESFPLTVTSAQKNPTAFYLCASSMGRGTEAFFGQGTRLTVV.